A single sample is the source of the 16 T cell receptor beta chains below, sequenced in a study of T cell repertoires in cytomegalovirus infection. TCRdb called the reads again in MiXCR, with one record for every CDR3 protein. Here the sample spans approximately 390,000 distinct CDR3 sequences, just under 35% being singletons. What these receptors recognize is not known. The input for sequencing was cultured PBMCs, taken from culture after CMV antigen stimulation. The receptors derive from a human donor in good health (CMV status not recorded). Some clones in this sample may be carry-over from other donors' samples.

The gene calls are TRBV20-1 and TRBJ2-3, with 12 bases matching TRBD2. CDR1 is DFQATT, CDR2 SNEGSKA, per germline (reference sequence). The CDR3 is 14 amino acids. The ends lost 6 bases at V and 2 bases at J; junction bases unmatched: 3. CDR3 DNA sequence: TGCAGTGCCCCTAGCGGGAGGGCCACAGATACGCAGTATTTT. Translated, it gives CSAPSGRATDTQYF.

Points on this clonotype: This may be a read error, as it is one base from a much larger clone. The chain uses TRBV7-8 and TRBJ1-3; D is undetermined. The CDR3 spans 13 residues. Trimming removed 1 base at V and 3 bases at J, with 4 bases between. Germline V CDR1 and CDR2: SGHVS, FQNEAQ. This CDR3 reads CASSLGHGNTIYF. As DNA, the CDR3 is TGTGCCAGCAGCTTAGGACATGGAAACACCATATATTTT.

The gene calls are TRBV9 and TRBJ2-1; 8 positions agree with TRBD2. The V and J ends lost 4 bases and 8 bases, in that order; junction bases with no gene match: 17. There are 17 residues in the CDR3. The germline CDR1 and CDR2 sequences are SGDLS and YYNGEE. CDR3: CASSLSLYGGGGDEQFF. For the CDR3, the DNA is TGTGCCAGCAGCCTCTCCCTTTACGGGGGGGGTGGGGATGAGCAGTTCTTC. Using reference TRBV9 and TRBJ2-1 for the parts outside the CDR3, the full variable domain is DSGVTQTPKHLITATGQRVTLRCSPRSGDLSVYWYQQSLDQGLQFLIQYYNGEERAKGNILERFSAQQFPDLHSELNLSSLELGDSALYFCASSLSLYGGGGDEQFFGPGTRLTVL.

This clonotype was seen repeatedly, ten times or more. The V and J genes are TRBV6-6 and TRBJ2-1; 15 nucleotides align to TRBD2. With V trimmed by 5 bases and J by 8 bases, 4 bases remained unmatched. Germline loops: CDR1 MNHNY, CDR2 SVGAGI (reference sequence). This CDR3 region has 15 residues. The CDR3 loop is CASSPGLAGGDEQFF. The CDR3 DNA is TGTGCCAGCAGTCCCGGACTAGCGGGAGGGGATGAGCAGTTCTTC.

The CDR3 sequence is CASSLKGIGTEAFF. The CDR3 DNA is TGCGCCAGCAGCTTGAAAGGGATTGGCACTGAAGCTTTCTTT. The chain combines TRBV5-1 with TRBJ1-1, with D unclear. The CDR3 consists of 14 residues. Trimming removed 1 base at V and 4 bases at J, with 11 bases between. Germline CDR1 reads SGHRS; CDR2 reads YFSETQ. Based on the CDR3 plus reference TRBV5-1 and TRBJ1-1, the full variable domain is KAGVTQTPRYLIKTRGQQVTLSCSPISGHRSVSWYQQTPGQGLQFLFEYFSETQRNKGNFPGRFSGRQFSNSRSEMNVSTLELGDSALYLCASSLKGIGTEAFFGQGTRLTVV.

This clonotype was observed at least ten times. This chain joins TRBV7-2 and TRBJ2-3; no definite D call. The CDR3 is 15 amino acids. The germline V gene encodes CDR1 SGHTA and CDR2 FQGNSA. The ends were cut back, 1 base at V and 0 bases at J, with 8 bases in the middle. CDR3 DNA sequence: TGTGCCAGCAGCTTAGGACTGACTAGCACAGATACGCAGTATTTT. Its protein is CASSLGLTSTDTQYF.

This clonotype has more than one count but fewer than ten. The chain combines TRBV6-2 or TRBV6-3 with TRBJ2-1; 12 nucleotides match TRBD2. This CDR3 contains 18 residues. After removal of 2 bases from V and 3 bases from J, the junction contained 8 bases not matched to a gene. The germline gives CDR1 MNHEY, CDR2 SVGEGT. CDR3 sequence: CASSYRLAGGRDYNEQFF. Here the CDR3 DNA reads TGTGCCAGCAGTTACCGGCTAGCGGGAGGGAGGGACTACAATGAGCAGTTCTTC.

The V call is TRBV6-5, the J call TRBJ1-2; D is unclear. Germline V lookup: CDR1 MNHEY, CDR2 SVGAGI. Trimming cost V 6 bases and J 2 bases, with 10 bases left between them. This CDR3 has 13 residues. This CDR3 is CASRPGFNYGYTF. The DNA for the CDR3 is TGTGCCAGCAGGCCCGGGTTCAACTATGGCTACACCTTC.

This clonotype was seen at least ten times. This chain connects TRBV7-2 to TRBJ2-1; 8 bases align to TRBD2. The germline V gene has CDR1 SGHTA and CDR2 FQGNSA. V shed 5 bases and J 8 bases; nucleotides not matched to a gene: 14. This CDR3 spans 16 amino acids. The CDR3 DNA reads TGTGCCAGCAGCCCTGCCGGGACGGGAGGGCACCATGAGCAGTTCTTC. It specifies CASSPAGTGGHHEQFF.

This clonotype has a count of ten or more. The chain has TRBV7-8 and TRBJ2-2, with D perhaps TRBD1 or TRBD2 (5 bases each). The length of the CDR3 is 13 residues. Germline loops: CDR1 SGHVS, CDR2 FQNEAQ. V was shortened by 3 bases and J by 7 bases, with 9 bases between the two germline ends. The CDR3: CASSLGTLGELFF. The CDR3 DNA sequence: TGTGCCAGCAGCTTGGGGACCCTCGGGGAGCTGTTTTTT.

In its sample, this clonotype was seen a few times. This chain connects TRBV10-3 to TRBJ2-3, with D possibly TRBD2 on 6 matching bases. Looked up from germline, CDR1 is ENHRY and CDR2 is SYGVKD. V was cut by 9 bases and J by 0 bases, with 13 bases left in between. The CDR3 has 14 amino acids. This CDR3 reads CAIRIADSTDTQYF. The CDR3 DNA follows: TGTGCCATAAGGATAGCGGACAGCACAGATACGCAGTATTTT.

This clonotype came up a few times. The chain joins TRBV9 to TRBJ2-1; TRBD2 aligns across 12 bases. The germline V gene encodes CDR1 SGDLS and CDR2 YYNGEE. CDR3 size: 16 residues. J gave up 6 bases and V 3 bases, and 7 bases lay outside the gene matches. The CDR3 here is CASSGTTSGSINEQFF. CDR3 bases: TGTGCCAGCAGCGGGACGACTAGCGGGAGTATCAATGAGCAGTTCTTC.

V and J are TRBV20-1 and TRBJ2-2; D remains unclear. Trimming stripped 1 base from V and 4 bases from J, with 10 bases between. This CDR3 region has 14 residues. Germline V CDR1 and CDR2: DFQATT, SNEGSKA (reference sequence). CDR3 residues: CSARVRTFTGELFF. CDR3 nucleotides: TGCAGTGCTAGAGTTCGGACCTTCACCGGGGAGCTGTTTTTT.

The CDR3, as DNA: TGTGCCAGCAGTTTTGAAGACCAGGAAAATTATAACTATGGCTACACCTTC. Translated, it gives CASSFEDQENYNYGYTF. V is TRBV27 and J is TRBJ1-2; D gene uncertain. Germline V CDR1 and CDR2: MNHEY, SMNVEV (reference sequence). CDR3 length: 17 residues. V gave up 3 bases and J gave up 1 base, with 18 bases separating them.

The chain carries TRBV12-3 or TRBV12-4 and TRBJ2-7; 7 bases fit TRBD2. J lost 3 bases, V lost 1 base, and 6 bases had no gene match. The CDR3 runs 15 residues. The CDR3 here is CASSLVAGALYEQYF. In DNA, the CDR3 is TGTGCCAGCAGTTTAGTGGCGGGAGCTCTCTACGAGCAGTACTTC.

The chain combines TRBV12-3 or TRBV12-4 with TRBJ1-1; D is unresolved. Trimming cost V 2 bases and J 7 bases, with 11 bases left between them. This CDR3 has 13 amino acids. DNA for the CDR3: TGTGCCAGCAGTTTACAAAACGGACTTGAAGCTTTCTTT. Protein product: CASSLQNGLEAFF.